These 2 T cell receptor beta chains share one sample of origin, sequenced in a study of immune cell composition in non-small cell lung cancer. This table comes from immunoSEQ multiplex PCR, and its TCRdb copy is limited to in-frame clones, with some not included. The sample contains some 9,000 clones, 67% of which appear only once. Normal lung sampling was at least 3 cm from the tumour, as distant as possible. The sequenced sample consisted of non-adjacent lung tissue. The receptors here all came from a human donor with non-small cell lung cancer.

The J gene is TRBJ2-1, the V gene TRBV29-1; 7 nucleotides line up with TRBD2. Trimming cost V 3 bases and J 4 bases; bases outside gene matches: 9. Germline CDR1 reads SQVTM; CDR2 reads ANQGSEA. The CDR3 runs 15 residues. The CDR3 spells CSVDFSGAIYNEQFF. Written as DNA, the CDR3 is TGCAGCGTTGACTTCAGCGGGGCGATATACAATGAGCAGTTCTTC.

This clone was seen a handful of times. The J gene is TRBJ1-2, the V gene TRBV9; D is uncertain. V was clipped by 4 bases and J by 4 bases, with 17 bases between them. In germline, CDR1 is SGDLS, CDR2 YYNGEE. The CDR3 extends over 15 amino acids. DNA for the CDR3: TGTGCCAGCAGCCCCCGGGGAGGTCTCGGCTATGGCTACACCTTC. Residues: CASSPRGGLGYGYTF.